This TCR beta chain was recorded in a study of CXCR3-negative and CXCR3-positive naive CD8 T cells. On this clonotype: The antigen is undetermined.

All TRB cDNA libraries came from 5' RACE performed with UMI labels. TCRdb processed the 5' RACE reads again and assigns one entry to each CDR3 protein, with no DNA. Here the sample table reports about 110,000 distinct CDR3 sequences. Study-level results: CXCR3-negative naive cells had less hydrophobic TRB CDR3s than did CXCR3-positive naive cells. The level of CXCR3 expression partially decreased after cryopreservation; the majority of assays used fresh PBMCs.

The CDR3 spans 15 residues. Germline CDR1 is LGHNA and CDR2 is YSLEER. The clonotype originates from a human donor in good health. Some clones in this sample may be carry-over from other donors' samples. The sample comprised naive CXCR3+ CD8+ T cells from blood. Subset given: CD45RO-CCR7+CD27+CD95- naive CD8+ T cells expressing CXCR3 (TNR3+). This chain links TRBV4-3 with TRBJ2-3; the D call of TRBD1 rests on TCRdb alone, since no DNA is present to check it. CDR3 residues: CASSQDRAGADTQYF.